The 25 T cell receptor beta chains below come from one sample, sequenced in a study of T cells in Graves' hyperthyroidism and ophthalmopathy. RNA transcripts served as the template for amplifying TCR beta CDR3 regions. HTBI primers drove first-round RT-PCR of the TCR CDR3. A single record per CDR3 protein comes from TCRdb applying MiXCR to the multiplex PCR reads. Of more than 550,000 distinct CDR3 sequences listed, around 20% are singletons. Sequences were obtained from blood. The receptors derive from a woman in her fifties or sixties with Graves' hyperthyroidism that later progressed to Graves' ophthalmopathy.

This clonotype was detected a few times. J is TRBJ1-4 and V is TRBV7-8, with a weak D call TRBD1 (6 bases). V lost 5 bases to trimming and J lost 0 bases, with 13 bases between them. Germline V CDR1 and CDR2: SGHVS, FQNEAQ. The CDR3 contains 16 residues. CDR3 protein: CASSQSSGATNEKLFF. CDR3 sequence (DNA): TGTGCCAGCAGCCAGTCGTCAGGGGCAACTAATGAAAAACTGTTTTTT.

The chain couples TRBV3-1 to TRBJ2-7; D is tentatively TRBD1 or TRBD2 (5 bases each). Trimming pared 2 bases from V and 2 bases from J, leaving 10 bases between. CDR3 length: 14 residues. Per germline, CDR1 LGHDT and CDR2 YNNKEL (reference sequence). The DNA for the CDR3 is TGTGCCAGCAGCCAACTAGGGACCACCTACGAGCAGTACTTC. It translates to CASSQLGTTYEQYF.

This clonotype was recorded at least ten times. V and J are TRBV5-1 and TRBJ2-7, with 9 nucleotides matching TRBD2. This CDR3 is 17 amino acids long. The ends lost 0 bases at V and 4 bases at J; junction bases unmatched: 11. CDR1 is SGHRS and CDR2 is YFSETQ in the germline V gene. CDR3 DNA: TGCGCCAGCAGCTTGGGGACTAGCGTAGCATACTCTTACGAGCAGTACTTC. Protein sequence: CASSLGTSVAYSYEQYF.

Ten or more counts support this clonotype. This chain joins TRBV11-1 and TRBJ2-7, with no clear D. Trimming cost V 1 base and J 5 bases, with 15 bases left between them. Germline assignment: CDR1 SGHAT and CDR2 FQDESV (reference sequence). The CDR3 is 15 residues long. The CDR3 DNA reads TGTGCCAGCAGCTTAGTGGGCAGTGGAGCCAACGAGCAGTACTTC. Translating it yields CASSLVGSGANEQYF.

The chain has TRBV12-3 or TRBV12-4 and TRBJ2-2; TRBD2 matches at 8 bases. This CDR3 spans 14 amino acids. V was pared by 3 bases and J by 6 bases, with 3 bases of the junction left unmatched. CDR3 nucleotides: TGTGCCAGCAGTTTGTCGGGGGGGGCCGGGGAGCTGTTTTTT. Protein product: CASSLSGGAGELFF.

This clonotype was seen more than once but under ten times. The chain couples TRBV6-2 or TRBV6-3 to TRBJ1-2; D not resolved. The CDR3 has 13 residues. Trimming shortened V by 0 bases and J by 8 bases, and 10 bases separated the two germline ends. Germline lookup yields CDR1 MNHEY and CDR2 SVGEGT. The CDR3 sequence is CASSYSTGAGYTF. The CDR3 nucleotides read TGTGCCAGCAGTTACTCGACCGGTGCCGGCTACACCTTC.

The table lists this clonotype with a few counts. The CDR3 loop is CASSLTGTGPYEQYF. The CDR3 nucleotides read TGTGCCAGTAGTCTCACCGGGACAGGGCCCTACGAGCAGTACTTC. This rearrangement joins TRBV19 to TRBJ2-7, with TRBD1 matching over 9 bases. V lost 5 bases to trimming and J lost 2 bases; unmatched junction nucleotides: 7. CDR1 is LNHDA and CDR2 is SQIVND in the germline V gene (reference sequence). CDR3 length: 15 amino acids. Full variable domain (missing parts from reference TRBV19 and TRBJ2-7): DGGITQSPKYLFRKEGQNVTLSCEQNLNHDAMYWYRQDPGQGLRLIYYSQIVNDFQKGDIAEGYSVSREKKESFPLTVTSAQKNPTAFYLCASSLTGTGPYEQYFGPGTRLTVT.

The chain has TRBV5-1 and TRBJ2-3; TRBD1 matches 9 bases. The CDR3 has 17 residues. Germline V gene data show CDR1 as SGHRS and CDR2 as YFSETQ. V was pared by 0 bases and J by 3 bases, with 8 bases of the junction left unmatched. CDR3 sequence: CASSLVLGTGMTDTQYF. CDR3 in DNA: TGCGCCAGCAGCTTGGTGCTTGGGACAGGGATGACAGATACGCAGTATTTT.

As for this clonotype: Sequence at one end of the junction differs from germline and may be a read error. The DNA for the CDR3 is TGCAGGGCTAGAAGACAAGGGACTGAAGCTTTCTTT. This translates into CRARRQGTEAFF. This sequence joins TRBV20-1 and TRBJ1-1; D not certain. Germline V gene lookup returns CDR1 DFQATT and CDR2 SNEGSKA (reference sequence). This CDR3 is 12 amino acids long.

This clonotype was seen only a few times. This chain joins TRBV19 and TRBJ1-5; D remains ambiguous. Germline V lookup: CDR1 LNHDA, CDR2 SQIVND (reference sequence). The CDR3 runs to 14 residues. V shed 3 bases and J shed 5 bases, with 11 bases lying between them. The CDR3 reads CASSIPGHYQPQHF. CDR3 sequence (DNA): TGTGCCAGTAGTATCCCGGGCCATTATCAGCCCCAGCATTTT. Using reference TRBV19 and TRBJ1-5 for the parts outside the CDR3, the full variable domain is DGGITQSPKYLFRKEGQNVTLSCEQNLNHDAMYWYRQDPGQGLRLIYYSQIVNDFQKGDIAEGYSVSREKKESFPLTVTSAQKNPTAFYLCASSIPGHYQPQHFGDGTRLSIL.

This chain links TRBV27 with TRBJ1-5; D is possibly TRBD1 (6 bases). CDR1 and CDR2 from the germline V gene are MNHEY and SMNVEV (reference sequence). With 6 bases removed from V and 6 bases from J, the gap between germline ends came to 15 bases. CDR3 length: 14 residues. CDR3 nucleotide sequence: TGTGCCAGCAGACTGACAGGAACGGTTCAGCCCCAGCATTTT. Residues: CASRLTGTVQPQHF.

J is TRBJ1-6 and V is TRBV5-1; a possible D gene is TRBD1 (6 bases). Trimming shortened V by 4 bases and J by 8 bases, and 19 bases separated the two germline ends. CDR3 size: 16 residues. The germline CDR1 and CDR2 sequences are SGHRS and YFSETQ. CDR3: CASSLNLARGDSPLHF. The CDR3 DNA sequence: TGCGCCAGCAGCCTCAACCTGGCAAGGGGGGATTCACCCCTCCACTTT.

V is TRBV12-3 or TRBV12-4 and J is TRBJ1-2, with D uncertain. This CDR3 is 13 amino acids long. V lost 4 bases, J lost 3 bases, and 9 bases lay in between. CDR3 region: CASSSGWDYGYTF. The CDR3 nucleotides read TGTGCCAGCAGTTCGGGCTGGGACTATGGCTACACCTTC.

This clonotype has only a few counts. The chain joins TRBV5-1 to TRBJ1-1, with a weak D call TRBD1 (6 bases). V gave up 4 bases and J gave up 5 bases, with 21 bases separating them. The CDR3 has 16 residues. Germline lookup yields CDR1 SGHRS and CDR2 YFSETQ. DNA of the CDR3: TGCGCCAGCAGCCCGCCTTCGACAGGATCGAGGACTGAAGCTTTCTTT. It yields the protein CASSPPSTGSRTEAFF.

Points on this clonotype: An end of the junction differs from the germline gene, which may be a read error. The V and J genes are TRBV6-1 and TRBJ2-7; D perhaps matches TRBD2 (5 bases). The CDR3 loop spans 15 amino acids. CDR1 and CDR2 from the germline V gene are MNHNS and SASEGT. DNA for the CDR3: TGTGCAAGCAGCCCCCCACGAGAGGGCTCCTACGAGCAGTACTTC. This codes for CASSPPREGSYEQYF.

J is TRBJ1-1 and V is TRBV20-1, with a possible D match to TRBD1 (5 bases). CDR3 length: 11 residues. The V end lost 0 bases, the J end lost 7 bases, and 6 bases lay between the germline ends. CDR1 and CDR2 (germline): DFQATT, SNEGSKA (reference sequence). The CDR3 bases are TGCAGTGCTAGAGACAGGGATGAAGCTTTCTTT. Encoded protein: CSARDRDEAFF.

The chain links TRBV19 to TRBJ2-1; perhaps D is TRBD1 or TRBD2 (6 bases each). V dropped 1 base and J dropped 8 bases, with 15 bases sitting between them. This CDR3 is 15 amino acids long. CDR1 is LNHDA and CDR2 is SQIVND in the germline V gene (reference sequence). CDR3 sequence: CASSIGGAANYEQFF. DNA of the CDR3: TGTGCCAGTAGTATAGGGGGGGCCGCTAACTATGAGCAGTTCTTC.

This clonotype was counted a few times. In nucleotides, the CDR3 is TGTGCCAGCAGCCATGAAGGACTAGAAGGCGGGGAGCTGTTTTTT. Amino acids: CASSHEGLEGGELFF. The gene calls are TRBV4-2 and TRBJ2-2; TRBD2 aligns across 7 bases. The V segment lost 3 bases and the J segment 7 bases; nucleotides outside the gene matches: 8. The CDR3 is 15 residues long. Germline V lookup: CDR1 LGHNA, CDR2 YNFKEQ.

This clonotype was detected only a few times. CDR3 sequence (DNA): TGCAGTGCCCCGCTCAGGGGAAACACCGGGGAGCTGTTTTTT. This translates into CSAPLRGNTGELFF. V and J are TRBV20-1 and TRBJ2-2; TRBD1 is a possible D gene (6 bases). Between the trimmed V and J ends, which lost 6 bases and 2 bases, there was a span of 13 bases. This CDR3 is 14 amino acids long. Per the germline V gene, CDR1 is DFQATT and CDR2 is SNEGSKA (reference sequence).

For this clonotype: A junction boundary mismatches the germline segment, possibly from a read error. The CDR3 region has the DNA TGTGCCATCAGCGGACTAGCGGGGGTGAACACCGGGGAGCCGTTTTTT. Its protein product is CAISGLAGVNTGEPFF. This chain connects TRBV10-3 to TRBJ2-2; 13 nucleotides match TRBD2. CDR1 is ENHRY, CDR2 SYGVKD, per germline. CDR3 size: 16 residues.

As concerns this clonotype: A much larger clone lies one base from this, so it may be a read error. This chain uses TRBV3-1 with TRBJ2-7; no firm D call. With 2 bases removed from V and 3 bases from J, the gap between germline ends came to 20 bases. The germline V gene has CDR1 LGHDT and CDR2 YNNKEL (reference sequence). The CDR3 loop spans 17 amino acids. This chain's CDR3 is CASSQNTPGRRSYEQYF. The CDR3 DNA reads as TGTGCCAGCAGCCAAAATACCCCCGGACGGAGAAGCTACGAGCAGTACTTC.

This clonotype was recorded at least ten times. The rearrangement links TRBV3-1 to TRBJ1-1; D is undetermined. This CDR3 spans 13 amino acids. V shed 3 bases and J shed 4 bases, with 9 bases lying between them. Germline V CDR1 and CDR2: LGHDT, YNNKEL (reference sequence). This CDR3 reads CASSQTKGTEAFF. In DNA form, the CDR3 reads TGTGCCAGCAGCCAGACTAAGGGCACTGAAGCTTTCTTT.

This clonotype was recorded at least ten times. V gene TRBV3-1 combines with J gene TRBJ1-1, with a possible D match to TRBD1 (5 bases). Trimming cost V 4 bases and J 5 bases, with 17 bases left between them. Germline assignment: CDR1 LGHDT and CDR2 YNNKEL (reference sequence). CDR3 length: 15 residues. The CDR3 spells CASSPQALQGTEAFF. Written as DNA, the CDR3 is TGTGCCAGCAGCCCACAGGCTCTTCAAGGGACTGAAGCTTTCTTT.

Many counts were recorded for this clonotype. This chain joins TRBV5-5 and TRBJ1-2, with D perhaps matching TRBD1 (5 bases). Deletions cut 2 bases from V and 3 bases from J, with 11 bases between. The germline gives CDR1 SGHKS, CDR2 YYEKEE (reference sequence). The CDR3 loop spans 14 amino acids. CDR3 region: CASSFAGRYYGYTF. In DNA, the CDR3 is TGTGCCAGCAGCTTCGCAGGGCGATACTATGGCTACACCTTC.

A few counts support this clonotype. This sequence joins TRBV9 and TRBJ2-7; 8 nucleotides align to TRBD1. With V trimmed by 4 bases and J by 7 bases, 16 bases remained unmatched. CDR3 length: 16 amino acids. CDR1 and CDR2 (germline): SGDLS, YYNGEE. The CDR3 DNA reads TGTGCCAGCAGCTCAGGACAGGGAGCTTATGGTGTGGAGCAGTACTTC. As protein: CASSSGQGAYGVEQYF. Full variable domain (missing parts from reference TRBV9 and TRBJ2-7): DSGVTQTPKHLITATGQRVTLRCSPRSGDLSVYWYQQSLDQGLQFLIQYYNGEERAKGNILERFSAQQFPDLHSELNLSSLELGDSALYFCASSSGQGAYGVEQYFGPGTRLTVT.